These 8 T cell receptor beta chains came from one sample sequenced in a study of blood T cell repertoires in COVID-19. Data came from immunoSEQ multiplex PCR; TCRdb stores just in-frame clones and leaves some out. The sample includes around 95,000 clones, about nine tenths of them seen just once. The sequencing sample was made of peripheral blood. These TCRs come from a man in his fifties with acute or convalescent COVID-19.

For the CDR3, the DNA is TGTGCCAGTAGTGACACAGGGGCCGCGGACTATGGCTACACCTTC. It is translated as CASSDTGAADYGYTF. This chain joins TRBV19 and TRBJ1-2; 7 bases line up with TRBD1. This CDR3 has 15 residues. V was pared by 5 bases and J by 3 bases, with 9 bases of the junction left unmatched. CDR1 LNHDA and CDR2 SQIVND come from the germline V gene (reference sequence).

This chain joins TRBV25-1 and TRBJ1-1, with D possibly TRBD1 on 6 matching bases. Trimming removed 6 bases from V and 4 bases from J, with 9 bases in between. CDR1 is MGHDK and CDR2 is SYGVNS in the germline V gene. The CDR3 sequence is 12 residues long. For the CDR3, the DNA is TGTGCCAGCAGGGGGGGGGCCACTGAAGCTTTCTTT. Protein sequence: CASRGGATEAFF.

CDR3 in DNA: TGCGCCAGCAGCTTGGTTGCGGGAGGCTCTGGGGCCAACGTCCTGACTTTC. Translated, it gives CASSLVAGGSGANVLTF. The chain uses TRBV5-1 and TRBJ2-6, with 8 bases identical to TRBD2. Unmatched junction bases numbered 2, after V lost 0 bases and J lost 0 bases. CDR3 size: 17 residues. In germline, CDR1 is SGHRS, CDR2 YFSETQ.

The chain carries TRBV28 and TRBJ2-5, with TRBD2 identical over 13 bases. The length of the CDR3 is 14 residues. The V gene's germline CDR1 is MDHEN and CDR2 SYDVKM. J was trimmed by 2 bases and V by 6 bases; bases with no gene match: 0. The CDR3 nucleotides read TGTGCCAGCAGGGGACTAGCGGGGCAAGAGACCCAGTACTTC. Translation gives CASRGLAGQETQYF.

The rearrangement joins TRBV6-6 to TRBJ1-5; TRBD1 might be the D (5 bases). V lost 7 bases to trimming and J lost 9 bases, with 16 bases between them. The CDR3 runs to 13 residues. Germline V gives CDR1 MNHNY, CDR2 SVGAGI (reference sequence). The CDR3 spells CASTRGGSGPQHF. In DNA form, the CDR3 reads TGTGCCAGCACCCGGGGGGGGTCGGGGCCCCAGCATTTT.

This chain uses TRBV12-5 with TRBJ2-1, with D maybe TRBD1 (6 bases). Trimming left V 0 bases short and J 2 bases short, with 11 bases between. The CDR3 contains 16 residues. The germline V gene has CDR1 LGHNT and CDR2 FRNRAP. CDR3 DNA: TGTGCTAGTGGTTTGGTGACAGGACCCACCTACAATGAGCAGTTCTTC. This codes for CASGLVTGPTYNEQFF. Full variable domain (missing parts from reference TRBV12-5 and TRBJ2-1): DARVTQTPRHKVTEMGQEVTMRCQPILGHNTVFWYRQTMMQGLELLAYFRNRAPLDDSGMPKDRFSAEMPDATLATLKIQPSEPRDSAVYFCASGLVTGPTYNEQFFGPGTRLTVL.

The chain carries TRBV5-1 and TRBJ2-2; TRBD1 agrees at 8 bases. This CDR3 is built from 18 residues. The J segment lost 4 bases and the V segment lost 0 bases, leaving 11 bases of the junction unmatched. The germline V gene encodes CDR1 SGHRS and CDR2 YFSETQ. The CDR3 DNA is TGCGCCAGCAGCTTGGCCGCAATAACAGGGGGTTTCACCGGGGAGCTGTTTTTT. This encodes CASSLAAITGGFTGELFF.

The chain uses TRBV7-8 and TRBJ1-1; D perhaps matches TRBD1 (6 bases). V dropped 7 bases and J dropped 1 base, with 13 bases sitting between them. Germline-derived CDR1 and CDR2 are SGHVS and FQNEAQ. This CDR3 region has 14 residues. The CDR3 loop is CASIGRGSNTEAFF. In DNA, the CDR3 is TGTGCCAGCATCGGCAGGGGCTCGAACACTGAAGCTTTCTTT.